These 30 T cell receptor beta chains were all obtained from the same sample, sequenced in a study of OX40 agonist ivuxolimab in advanced cancers. The method was immunoSEQ multiplex PCR; TCRdb's version includes in-frame clones alone and lacks a portion of them. Altogether about 100,000 clones are present, approximately 90% being singletons, with the ten largest covering 0.5% to 0.65%. The source material was CD4+ or CD8+ T cells sorted from blood, sampled in a trial of the OX40 agonist ivuxolimab. Receptors were obtained from an adult with an advanced solid tumor such as melanoma, head and neck, liver or kidney cancer.

V and J are TRBV19 and TRBJ1-5; D perhaps matches TRBD1 (6 bases). Germline V lookup: CDR1 LNHDA, CDR2 SQIVND (reference sequence). This CDR3 contains 15 residues. Trimming left V 5 bases short and J 5 bases short, with 16 bases between. CDR3 DNA sequence: TGTGCCAGTAGTTTCAGGTCTCAGGGGCATCAGCCCCAGCATTTT. This sequence encodes CASSFRSQGHQPQHF. The variable domain in full, completed from reference TRBV19 and TRBJ1-5, reads DGGITQSPKYLFRKEGQNVTLSCEQNLNHDAMYWYRQDPGQGLRLIYYSQIVNDFQKGDIAEGYSVSREKKESFPLTVTSAQKNPTAFYLCASSFRSQGHQPQHFGDGTRLSIL.

This clone has just one count. The chain links TRBV11-2 to TRBJ2-3; D call uncertain. Trimming took 1 base from V and 1 from J, leaving 12 bases between them. Germline V gives CDR1 SGHAT, CDR2 FQNNGV. The CDR3 has 16 amino acids. The CDR3 region is CASSLGGIAGTDTQYF. The CDR3 region has the DNA TGTGCCAGCAGCTTAGGTGGGATTGCTGGCACAGATACGCAGTATTTT.

For this clone: One junction end disagrees with the germline gene, perhaps due to a read error. The chain has TRBV2 and TRBJ2-5; D is unclear. Germline CDR1 reads SNHLY; CDR2 reads FYNNEI. The CDR3 length is 11 residues. CDR3: CASSESAARDF. The CDR3 DNA is TGTGCCAGCAGTGAATCGGCGGCCCGGGACTTC.

CDR3 sequence: CASSASQSTFSTDTQYF. The CDR3 nucleotides read TGTGCCAGCAGCGCCTCACAAAGCACATTCAGCACAGATACGCAGTATTTT. This chain connects TRBV9 to TRBJ2-3; no reliable D call. V was shortened by 3 bases and J by 0 bases, with 17 bases between the two germline ends. CDR3 length equals 17 residues. Germline CDR1 and CDR2: SGDLS and YYNGEE.

The genes are TRBV5-1 and TRBJ2-6; perhaps TRBD1 as D (5 bases). Germline V gives CDR1 SGHRS, CDR2 YFSETQ. The length of the CDR3 is 18 residues. The V end lost 2 bases, the J end lost 1 base, and 16 bases lay between the germline ends. The CDR3 sequence is CASSFDLQGWSGANVLTF. The CDR3 region has the DNA TGCGCCAGCAGCTTCGATTTGCAGGGATGGTCTGGGGCCAACGTCCTGACTTTC.

V usage is TRBV2 and J usage is TRBJ2-1; TRBD2 matches at 15 bases. This CDR3 region has 17 residues. Germline V CDR1 and CDR2: SNHLY, FYNNEI. V dropped 2 bases and J dropped 4; count of bases not matched to a gene: 3. The CDR3 region is CASSEPGLAGGYNEQFF. DNA of the CDR3: TGTGCCAGCAGTGAACCCGGACTAGCGGGAGGGTACAATGAGCAGTTCTTC. Filled out from reference TRBV2 and TRBJ2-1, the complete variable domain reads EPEVTQTPSHQVTQMGQEVILRCVPISNHLYFYWYRQILGQKVEFLVSFYNNEISEKSEIFDDQFSVERPDGSNFTLKIRSTKLEDSAMYFCASSEPGLAGGYNEQFFGPGTRLTVL.

This clone showed up just a few times. This chain joins TRBV2 and TRBJ1-5, with D uncertain. From germline, CDR1 is SNHLY and CDR2 FYNNEI. V was trimmed by 6 bases and J by 2 bases, leaving 2 bases between them. The CDR3 runs to 11 residues. CDR3 DNA sequence: TGTGCCAGCAGGGGCAATCAGCCCCAGCATTTT. Amino acids: CASRGNQPQHF.

This rearrangement joins TRBV7-2 to TRBJ2-5; TRBD2 matches 9 bases. This CDR3 comprises 14 residues. From germline, CDR1 is SGHTA and CDR2 FQGNSA. The ends lost 3 bases at V and 5 bases at J; junction bases unmatched: 4. The CDR3, as DNA: TGTGCCAGCAGCTTTAGCGGGGGTCGGGAGACCCAGTACTTC. Protein sequence: CASSFSGGRETQYF.

V gene TRBV11-3 combines with J gene TRBJ2-7, with 9 nucleotides matching TRBD1. With V trimmed by 7 bases and J by 4 bases, 14 bases remained unmatched. This CDR3 is 16 amino acids long. Germline-derived CDR1 and CDR2 are SGHNT and YENEEA. Written as DNA, the CDR3 is TGTGCCAGCACTCCGACCCCCGGGACAGGGAAATACGAGCAGTACTTC. It specifies CASTPTPGTGKYEQYF.

The chain combines TRBV7-9 with TRBJ2-7; maybe TRBD2 (5 bases). The germline V gene encodes CDR1 SEHNR and CDR2 FQNEAQ (reference sequence). With 1 base removed from V and 5 bases from J, the gap between germline ends came to 9 bases. This CDR3 comprises 13 residues. CDR3 in DNA: TGTGCCAGCAGCTTAGAGGCTAGCCACGAGCAGTACTTC. Protein: CASSLEASHEQYF.

The chain has TRBV18 and TRBJ1-2; no reliable D call. V gave up 0 bases and J gave up 5 bases, with 16 bases separating them. Per the germline V gene, CDR1 is KGHSH and CDR2 is LQKENI. This CDR3 has 16 residues. The CDR3 DNA follows: TGTGCCAGCTCACCACCCGTGACACACTTGGAATATGGCTACACCTTC. Protein product: CASSPPVTHLEYGYTF.

V usage is TRBV5-1 and J usage is TRBJ2-1; 8 nucleotides line up with TRBD1. The CDR3 has 15 residues. Germline values: CDR1 SGHRS, CDR2 YFSETQ. J gave up 2 bases and V 5 bases, and 6 bases lay outside the gene matches. As DNA, the CDR3 is TGCGCCAGCAGACCCGGGACAGGTACCTACAATGAGCAGTTCTTC. Encoded protein: CASRPGTGTYNEQFF.

This clone has a single count. The chain uses TRBV11-3 and TRBJ2-7; TRBD2 agrees at 9 bases. After removal of 0 bases from V and 2 bases from J, the junction contained 5 bases not matched to a gene. Germline V gene data show CDR1 as SGHNT and CDR2 as YENEEA. The length of the CDR3 is 16 residues. The CDR3 here is CASSLDALAGTYEQYF. The CDR3 nucleotides read TGTGCCAGCAGCTTAGATGCCCTAGCGGGAACCTACGAGCAGTACTTC.

The CDR3 loop is CASSTGTGGSGQETQYF. In DNA form, the CDR3 reads TGTGCCAGCAGTACCGGGACAGGGGGCAGTGGGCAAGAGACCCAGTACTTC. J is TRBJ2-5 and V is TRBV4-2; TRBD1 aligns across 12 bases. The CDR3 spans 17 residues. Per germline, CDR1 LGHNA and CDR2 YNFKEQ. The J segment lost 2 bases and the V segment lost 6 bases, leaving 10 bases of the junction unmatched.

This chain uses TRBV6-1 with TRBJ2-7; 14 nucleotides line up with TRBD2. The CDR3 has 15 amino acids. The ends lost 11 bases at V and 5 bases at J; junction bases unmatched: 11. Germline CDR1 is MNHNS and CDR2 is SASEGT. The CDR3 DNA follows: TGTGCCGCGGGACTAGCGGGAGTTTCGGTCGACGAGCAGTACTTC. Its protein product is CAAGLAGVSVDEQYF.

The gene calls are TRBV7-8 and TRBJ2-2, with TRBD1 matching over 8 bases. The V segment lost 5 bases and the J segment 8 bases; nucleotides outside the gene matches: 7. The CDR3 is 14 residues long. CDR1 SGHVS and CDR2 FQNEAQ come from the germline V gene. DNA for the CDR3: TGTGCCAGCAGCCCAGGACAGGGTATGGGGGAGCTGTTTTTT. As protein: CASSPGQGMGELFF.

V usage is TRBV19 and J usage is TRBJ2-7; 11 bases map to TRBD2. This CDR3 has 16 residues. Germline CDR1 LNHDA, CDR2 SQIVND (reference sequence). J was trimmed by 0 bases and V by 6 bases; bases with no gene match: 7. Written as DNA, the CDR3 is TGTGCCAGTAGCCGGGGACTAGCGGCCACCTCCTACGAGCAGTACTTC. The encoded protein is CASSRGLAATSYEQYF.

V usage is TRBV7-2 and J usage is TRBJ2-5; possible D gene TRBD1, 6 bases. Germline V CDR1 and CDR2: SGHTA, FQGNSA. V dropped 2 bases and J dropped 6 bases, with 16 bases sitting between them. CDR3 size: 15 residues. This CDR3 is CASSLQSVRGKTQYF. DNA of the CDR3: TGTGCCAGCAGCTTACAAAGCGTCAGGGGAAAGACCCAGTACTTC.

This rearrangement joins TRBV20-1 to TRBJ1-2, with TRBD1 as a possible D gene (5 bases). Between the trimmed V and J ends, which lost 7 bases and 0 bases, there was a span of 6 bases. The germline CDR1 and CDR2 sequences are DFQATT and SNEGSKA (reference sequence). The CDR3 has 11 residues. The CDR3 nucleotides are TGCAGTGGAGGGGCTAACTATGGCTACACCTTC. Amino acid sequence: CSGGANYGYTF.

The CDR3 region has the DNA TGTGCCAGCAGCATTACCGGGACGCGGGGCGGCGAGCAGTACTTC. Translated: CASSITGTRGGEQYF. This chain connects TRBV5-4 to TRBJ2-7, with D possibly being TRBD2 (6 bases). V lost 4 bases and J 6 bases, leaving 20 bases between the germline ends. This CDR3 region has 15 residues. Germline values: CDR1 SGHNT, CDR2 YYREEE (reference sequence).

This clone was detected once. The chain combines TRBV19 with TRBJ2-5; 8 nucleotides agree with TRBD1. J lost 2 bases, V lost 4 bases, and 0 bases had no gene match. The CDR3 is made up of 13 amino acids. Germline CDR1 and CDR2: LNHDA and SQIVND (reference sequence). The CDR3 region has the DNA TGTGCCAGTAGTAGGGACAGGCAAGAGACCCAGTACTTC. Protein sequence: CASSRDRQETQYF.

The genes are TRBV5-4 and TRBJ2-1, with D possibly TRBD1 on 5 matching bases. From germline, CDR1 is SGHNT and CDR2 YYREEE (reference sequence). The CDR3 length is 12 residues. Trimming removed 0 bases from V and 10 bases from J, with 8 bases in between. The CDR3 DNA is TGTGCCAGCAGCTTGGTTGCAGGGGAGCAGTTCTTC. Encoded protein: CASSLVAGEQFF.

This rearrangement joins TRBV30 to TRBJ2-7, with D uncertain. CDR1 is GTSNPN and CDR2 is SVGIG in the germline V gene (reference sequence). This CDR3 has 13 residues. V lost 0 bases and J 2 bases, leaving 8 bases between the germline ends. The DNA for the CDR3 is TGTGCCTGGAGTGTACGGCGACCCTACGAGCAGTACTTC. Its translation: CAWSVRRPYEQYF.

The V call is TRBV5-6, the J call TRBJ2-5; TRBD2 matches at 14 bases. The V segment lost 2 bases and the J segment 5 bases; nucleotides outside the gene matches: 8. This CDR3 spans 17 amino acids. Per the germline V gene, CDR1 is SGHDT and CDR2 is YYEEEE. CDR3 coding DNA: TGTGCCAGCAGCTTAACGACTAGCGGGAGGGCCGGGGAGACCCAGTACTTC. Protein product: CASSLTTSGRAGETQYF.

The rearrangement links TRBV19 to TRBJ1-2; tentatively, D is TRBD1 (6 bases). This CDR3 comprises 14 residues. Germline V CDR1 and CDR2: LNHDA, SQIVND (reference sequence). V was cut by 7 bases and J by 2 bases, with 14 bases left in between. The chain's CDR3 is CASTPGQENYGYTF. The CDR3 coding sequence is TGTGCCAGTACTCCGGGACAAGAAAACTATGGCTACACCTTC.

The chain couples TRBV28 to TRBJ2-7, with TRBD2 identical over 7 bases. The V gene's germline CDR1 is MDHEN and CDR2 SYDVKM. The CDR3 sequence is 15 residues long. Trimming took 5 bases from V and 1 from J; bases not matched to a gene: 8. As DNA, the CDR3 is TGTGCCAGCAGTCCCCGGGACTACCCTTCCTACGAGCAGTACTTC. Its translation is CASSPRDYPSYEQYF.

The chain joins TRBV7-2 to TRBJ2-5; D unclear. CDR1 SGHTA and CDR2 FQGNSA come from the germline V gene. The V end lost 0 bases, the J end lost 5 bases, and 7 bases lay between the germline ends. The CDR3 contains 13 residues. CDR3 DNA sequence: TGTGCCAGCAGCTTAGCGCGACGTGAGACCCAGTACTTC. This gives the protein CASSLARRETQYF.

The CDR3: CASHGDRVTNQPQHF. The CDR3 coding sequence is TGTGCCAGTCACGGGGACAGAGTTACCAATCAGCCCCAGCATTTT. The chain employs TRBV19 and TRBJ1-5, with 7 positions matching TRBD1. With V trimmed by 8 bases and J by 3 bases, 10 bases remained unmatched. The CDR3 sequence is 15 residues long. CDR1 and CDR2 from the germline V gene are LNHDA and SQIVND (reference sequence). Variable domain in full (rest from reference TRBV19 and TRBJ1-5): DGGITQSPKYLFRKEGQNVTLSCEQNLNHDAMYWYRQDPGQGLRLIYYSQIVNDFQKGDIAEGYSVSREKKESFPLTVTSAQKNPTAFYLCASHGDRVTNQPQHFGDGTRLSIL.

V and J are TRBV4-3 and TRBJ1-5, with D unclear. CDR3 length: 13 residues. Germline CDR1 LGHNA, CDR2 YSLEER. Trimming cost V 1 base and J 7 bases, with 8 bases left between them. The CDR3 protein is CASSQVLGQPQHF. The CDR3 bases are TGCGCCAGCAGCCAAGTTCTGGGGCAGCCCCAGCATTTT.

The J gene is TRBJ1-1, the V gene TRBV5-1; the D gene is possibly TRBD1 (5 bases). V was cut by 4 bases and J by 4 bases, with 17 bases left in between. The length of the CDR3 is 15 residues. Germline V gene lookup returns CDR1 SGHRS and CDR2 YFSETQ. The CDR3, as DNA: TGCGCCAGCAGCCTCATGGGAGGGGATTTCACTGAAGCTTTCTTT. Translated, it gives CASSLMGGDFTEAFF.